The 22 T cell receptor beta chains presented below share a single source sample, sequenced in a study of CD8+ T cells in alopecia areata. Sequencing templates came from extracted RNA that was reverse transcribed into cDNA. Profiling relied on immunoSEQ multiplex PCR, and the TCRdb table lists in-frame clones only, not all of them. The data contain about 10,000 clones, roughly 56% of them seen just once; the ten biggest clones take up about 8.5%. The investigators collected lesional scalp punch biopsies and peripheral blood from alopecia areata patients. Specimen: skin, collected at week 0. All receptors come from a human donor with alopecia areata.

The CDR3 region is CASSLGAYYEQYF. The DNA of the CDR3 is TGCGCCAGCAGCTTGGGAGCGTACTACGAGCAGTACTTC. The gene calls are TRBV5-1 and TRBJ2-5; no clear D gene. Near its end, the DNA agrees better with TRBJ2-7, so the J call may be wrong. Germline V CDR1 and CDR2: SGHRS, YFSETQ. This CDR3 comprises 13 residues.

CDR3 bases: TGTGCCAGCAGCCAAGGGTTCGGCGAGCAGTACTTC. As protein: CASSQGFGEQYF. This sequence joins TRBV11-2 and TRBJ2-7; D uncertain. Germline V CDR1 and CDR2: SGHAT, FQNNGV. The CDR3 has 12 residues. V lost 5 bases, J lost 6 bases, and 11 bases lay in between.

This clone is labeled medium-sized. This rearrangement joins TRBV19 to TRBJ2-6, with D possibly being TRBD1 (5 bases). The ends were cut back, 8 bases at V and 2 bases at J, with 13 bases in the middle. The CDR3 is 15 amino acids. Germline CDR1 reads LNHDA; CDR2 reads SQIVND (reference sequence). CDR3 nucleotides: TGTGCCAGTCACAGGAAAGACACTGGGGCCAACGTCCTGACTTTC. Encoded protein: CASHRKDTGANVLTF.

The chain links TRBV5-1 to TRBJ1-1; 10 nucleotides align to TRBD1. Germline CDR1 and CDR2: SGHRS and YFSETQ. With V trimmed by 0 bases and J by 0 bases, 5 bases remained unmatched. The CDR3 contains 17 residues. The CDR3 loop reads CASSLGDRGLMNTEAFF. For the CDR3, the DNA is TGCGCCAGCAGCTTGGGGGACAGGGGACTGATGAACACTGAAGCTTTCTTT.

V gene TRBV7-9 combines with J gene TRBJ1-2; 7 bases are a match to TRBD1. V lost 5 bases and J lost 8; bases outside the gene matches: 14. This CDR3 has 15 residues. Germline lookup yields CDR1 SEHNR and CDR2 FQNEAQ (reference sequence). The CDR3 is CASSANQGGVDGYTF. CDR3 coding DNA: TGTGCCAGCAGCGCAAATCAGGGGGGAGTAGACGGCTACACCTTC. Based on the CDR3 plus reference TRBV7-9 and TRBJ1-2, the full variable domain is DTGVSQNPRHKITKRGQNVTFRCDPISEHNRLYWYRQTLGQGPEFLTYFQNEAQLEKSRLLSDRFSAERPKGSFSTLEIQRTEQGDSAMYLCASSANQGGVDGYTFGSGTRLTVV.

This clone has only a few counts. The genes are TRBV5-1 and TRBJ2-1; 10 nucleotides line up with TRBD2. The V segment lost 4 bases and the J segment 4 bases; nucleotides outside the gene matches: 8. This CDR3 spans 16 amino acids. Germline loops: CDR1 SGHRS, CDR2 YFSETQ. In nucleotides, the CDR3 is TGCGCCAGCAGCGCCGTACTAGCGGGGCCGTACAATGAGCAGTTCTTC. It is translated as CASSAVLAGPYNEQFF.

Here the CDR3 reads CASSRDAGYNEQFF. The CDR3 DNA is TGTGCCAGCAGCCGGGACGCCGGCTACAATGAGCAGTTCTTC. The V call is TRBV2, the J call TRBJ2-1; D might be TRBD1 or TRBD2, each matching 5 bases. The CDR3 loop spans 14 amino acids. CDR1 is SNHLY, CDR2 FYNNEI, per germline. Trimming removed 6 bases at V and 3 bases at J, with 12 bases between.

The chain recombines TRBV18 with TRBJ2-1; D not resolved. With 4 bases removed from V and 5 bases from J, the gap between germline ends came to 6 bases. Germline-derived CDR1 and CDR2 are KGHSH and LQKENI. The CDR3 is 12 amino acids. In DNA form, the CDR3 reads TGTGCCAGCTCACTTATTAACAATGAGCAGTTCTTC. This codes for CASSLINNEQFF.

The chain recombines TRBV5-6 with TRBJ2-5; D is perhaps TRBD1 (5 bases). The germline V and J ends were trimmed by 5 bases and 4 bases, with 12 bases remaining between them. CDR1 and CDR2 from the germline V gene are SGHDT and YYEEEE. This CDR3 spans 13 amino acids. CDR3: CASRYNRRETQYF. In DNA, the CDR3 is TGTGCCAGCAGGTATAACAGGCGAGAGACCCAGTACTTC. The full variable domain, its missing parts supplied by reference TRBV5-6 and TRBJ2-5, is DAGVTQSPTHLIKTRGQQVTLRCSPKSGHDTVSWYQQALGQGPQFIFQYYEEEERQRGNFPDRFSGHQFPNYSSELNVNALLLGDSALYLCASRYNRRETQYFGPGTRLLVL.

This clone appeared a few times. The gene calls are TRBV9 and TRBJ2-1; D may be TRBD2 (5 bases). The V and J ends lost 4 bases and 5 bases respectively, with 16 bases between them. Germline CDR1 reads SGDLS; CDR2 reads YYNGEE. This CDR3 has 15 residues. The CDR3, as DNA: TGTGCCAGCAGCCCCTTAGCGTCCCTTAACAATGAGCAGTTCTTC. This codes for CASSPLASLNNEQFF.

The chain carries TRBV19 and TRBJ2-7; D unclear. Germline lookup yields CDR1 LNHDA and CDR2 SQIVND (reference sequence). V lost 1 base, J lost 1 base, and 11 bases lay in between. The length of the CDR3 is 15 residues. Here the CDR3 DNA reads TGTGCCAGTAGTATAGTTGGGATCGAGTCCTACGAGCAGTACTTC. It encodes CASSIVGIESYEQYF.

This clone has a handful of counts. The CDR3 spells CASSPHGTGNGHEQFF. The CDR3 nucleotides read TGTGCCAGCAGCCCCCACGGGACAGGGAACGGCCATGAGCAGTTCTTC. The chain recombines TRBV13 with TRBJ2-1, with 9 nucleotides matching TRBD1. The CDR3 loop spans 16 amino acids. V shed 5 bases, J shed 8 bases, and the junction held 13 bases outside the gene matches. Germline V CDR1 and CDR2: PRHDT, FYEKMQ (reference sequence).

This chain joins TRBV16 and TRBJ1-1; the D gene is possibly TRBD1 (5 bases). The CDR3 is 15 amino acids. Germline CDR1 KGHSY, CDR2 FQNENV. The V end was cut by 4 bases, the J end by 5 bases, with 17 bases between. The CDR3 bases are TGTGCCAGCAGCCTACTATGGGGGAAACATACTGAAGCTTTCTTT. Encoded protein: CASSLLWGKHTEAFF.

The chain uses TRBV10-3 and TRBJ2-3; 9 bases are a match to TRBD2. CDR3 size: 15 residues. V shed 3 bases and J 4 bases; nucleotides not matched to a gene: 5. Germline V gene lookup returns CDR1 ENHRY and CDR2 SYGVKD. The DNA for the CDR3 is TGTGCCATCAGTGAATGGCGGGAGGGCCCAGATACGCAGTATTTT. It is translated as CAISEWREGPDTQYF.

By frequency in the sample, this clone is medium-sized. This chain uses TRBV14 with TRBJ1-3; D uncertain. Germline V gene sequence: CDR1 SGHDN, CDR2 FVKESK. The CDR3 consists of 17 residues. V dropped 0 bases and J dropped 0 bases, with 12 bases sitting between them. The DNA of the CDR3 is TGTGCCAGCAGCCAAGATCACCGCGTGTCCTCTGGAAACACCATATATTTT. It codes for CASSQDHRVSSGNTIYF.

The chain has TRBV7-2 and TRBJ2-4, with 12 bases identical to TRBD2. In germline, CDR1 is SGHTA, CDR2 FQGNSA. Trimming cost V 5 bases and J 3 bases; bases outside gene matches: 5. This CDR3 is 16 amino acids long. CDR3 sequence reads: CASSEGLAGDKNIQYF. The CDR3 DNA is TGTGCCAGCAGCGAGGGACTAGCGGGTGACAAAAACATTCAGTACTTC. Using reference TRBV7-2 and TRBJ2-4 for the parts outside the CDR3, the full variable domain is GAGVSQSPSNKVTEKGKDVELRCDPISGHTALYWYRQSLGQGLEFLIYFQGNSAPDKSGLPSDRFSAERTGGSVSTLTIQRTQQEDSAVYLCASSEGLAGDKNIQYFGAGTRLSVL.

This clone has more than one count but fewer than ten. The chain recombines TRBV6-1 with TRBJ1-2, with no clear D. CDR1 is MNHNS, CDR2 SASEGT, per germline. CDR3 size: 13 residues. Trimming stripped 7 bases from V and 2 bases from J, with 11 bases between. The CDR3 sequence is CASNGRRNYGYTF. CDR3 DNA: TGTGCCAGCAACGGCCGGAGGAACTATGGCTACACCTTC.

This clone was counted only a few times. The chain employs TRBV5-1 and TRBJ1-1; D unresolved. V lost 1 base and J lost 2, with 6 bases in between. Germline assignment: CDR1 SGHRS and CDR2 YFSETQ. The CDR3 covers 13 residues. CDR3 protein: CASSLTVNTEAFF. Written as DNA, the CDR3 is TGCGCCAGCAGCTTGACGGTAAACACTGAAGCTTTCTTT.

V and J are TRBV4-1 and TRBJ2-7; 7 nucleotides line up with TRBD2. The CDR3 sequence is 16 residues long. Germline CDR1 is MGHRA and CDR2 is YSYEKL. The trim removed 2 bases at V and 4 bases at J, leaving 11 bases unmatched. CDR3 in DNA: TGCGCCAGCAGCCAACTAGCGGCGATCCCTATGTACGAGCAGTACTTC. Protein sequence: CASSQLAAIPMYEQYF.

Here the CDR3 reads CASSQPSSDEQYF. DNA of the CDR3: TGCGCCAGCAGCCAACCCTCGTCCGACGAGCAGTACTTC. The chain joins TRBV4-1 to TRBJ2-7; D uncertain. Deletions cut 2 bases from V and 5 bases from J, with 10 bases between. This CDR3 comprises 13 residues. The germline CDR1 and CDR2 sequences are MGHRA and YSYEKL.

On this clone: Mismatch with germline at one junction end may stem from a read error. The chain uses TRBV5-5 and TRBJ2-2; D possibly corresponds to TRBD2 (5 bases). The CDR3 extends over 17 amino acids. The germline V gene has CDR1 SGHKS and CDR2 YYEKEE (reference sequence). CDR3 in DNA: TGTGTCAGCCGGGATGATGTGGCCCCGGCGGGCACCGGGGAGCTGTTTTTT. This translates into CVSRDDVAPAGTGELFF.

The genes are TRBV5-5 and TRBJ1-5; 10 positions match TRBD1. Germline CDR1 is SGHKS and CDR2 is YYEKEE (reference sequence). This CDR3 region has 14 residues. The V segment lost 3 bases and the J segment 4 bases; nucleotides outside the gene matches: 1. CDR3 protein: CASSWGQGNQPQHF. In DNA form, the CDR3 reads TGTGCCAGCAGCTGGGGACAGGGGAATCAGCCCCAGCATTTT.